Shown below are 18 T cell receptor beta chains from a single sample sequenced in a study of Ad26.COV2.S vaccination and SARS-CoV-2 variants. The protocol was immunoSEQ multiplex PCR, while the TCRdb copy is restricted to in-frame clones and leaves out a portion. Seen here are hundreds of thousands of clones, around 87% observed once, and the top ten hold 2.5% to 3.5%. As to treatment: roughly 18 received Ad26.COV2.S at low or high dose, single or two shots; roughly five received placebo; per-sample allocation not given. Sampling happened 63 days after the first vaccine or placebo injection. Sequences were derived from peripheral blood, sampled in a trial of Ad26.COV2.S vaccine versus placebo. These receptors all stem from a person between 18 and 60 years old who received the Ad26.COV2.S COVID-19 vaccine or a placebo.

The V call is TRBV13, the J call TRBJ2-7, with 8 bases matching TRBD2. Germline V gene sequence: CDR1 PRHDT, CDR2 FYEKMQ (reference sequence). J gave up 5 bases and V 5 bases, and 17 bases lay outside the gene matches. The CDR3 contains 17 residues. The CDR3 DNA follows: TGTGCCAGCAGCCCCCTAATAGGGGGAGCGGGAGAAGACGAGCAGTACTTC. Translated: CASSPLIGGAGEDEQYF.

The J gene is TRBJ2-7, the V gene TRBV10-1, with a possible D match to TRBD2 (5 bases). CDR3 size: 14 residues. In germline, CDR1 is WNHNN, CDR2 SYGVQD (reference sequence). Trimming shortened V by 1 base and J by 5 bases, and 12 bases separated the two germline ends. The CDR3 spells CASSELVGENEQYF. DNA of the CDR3: TGCGCCAGCAGTGAGTTGGTTGGGGAGAACGAGCAGTACTTC.

The V call is TRBV4-2, the J call TRBJ2-1, with TRBD1 as a possible D gene (5 bases). The V and J ends lost 1 base and 3 bases respectively, with 10 bases between them. From germline, CDR1 is LGHNA and CDR2 YNFKEQ. The CDR3 length is 15 residues. The CDR3 bases are TGTGCCAGCAGCCAAGTCCAGGACAACTACAATGAGCAGTTCTTC. It specifies CASSQVQDNYNEQFF.

This clone was recorded only once. This chain uses TRBV5-1 with TRBJ2-7; TRBD2 agrees at 9 bases. V lost 4 bases, J lost 9 bases, and 14 bases stayed unmatched. Germline V gene lookup returns CDR1 SGHRS and CDR2 YFSETQ. The CDR3 spans 15 residues. CDR3 loop: CASSPDSGRISSQYF. The DNA of the CDR3 is TGCGCCAGCAGCCCCGACAGCGGGAGGATTTCGTCGCAGTACTTC.

The chain couples TRBV7-9 to TRBJ2-6, with no clear D. This CDR3 spans 15 amino acids. Trimming pared 6 bases from V and 0 bases from J, leaving 9 bases between. Per the germline V gene, CDR1 is SEHNR and CDR2 is FQNEAQ (reference sequence). In nucleotides, the CDR3 is TGTGCCAGCAGTCATCCCGCCTCTGGGGCCAACGTCCTGACTTTC. Translation: CASSHPASGANVLTF.

The V call is TRBV4-3, the J call TRBJ1-2; TRBD1 might be the D (5 bases). The CDR3 covers 17 residues. The germline gives CDR1 LGHNA, CDR2 YSLEER. V lost 0 bases and J lost 0, with 14 bases in between. For the CDR3, the DNA is TGCGCCAGCAGCCAAGATCGGCAGGGCCTCCCTAACTATGGCTACACCTTC. Translating it yields CASSQDRQGLPNYGYTF.

V gene TRBV10-3 combines with J gene TRBJ1-5; tentative D call: TRBD1 (6 bases). The CDR3 has 15 residues. Germline values: CDR1 ENHRY, CDR2 SYGVKD. V gave up 6 bases and J gave up 0 bases, with 12 bases separating them. The DNA of the CDR3 is TGTGCCATCAGGGACGGACAGTATAGCAATCAGCCCCAGCATTTT. Residues: CAIRDGQYSNQPQHF.

This chain links TRBV19 with TRBJ1-5; D is possibly TRBD1 (6 bases). Germline CDR1 is LNHDA and CDR2 is SQIVND (reference sequence). The CDR3 runs 14 residues. V was pared by 3 bases and J by 6 bases, with 12 bases between. The CDR3 DNA reads as TGTGCCAGTAGTATTCAGGAAGGGGGTCAGCCCCAGCATTTT. Residues: CASSIQEGGQPQHF. Full variable domain (missing parts from reference TRBV19 and TRBJ1-5): DGGITQSPKYLFRKEGQNVTLSCEQNLNHDAMYWYRQDPGQGLRLIYYSQIVNDFQKGDIAEGYSVSREKKESFPLTVTSAQKNPTAFYLCASSIQEGGQPQHFGDGTRLSIL.

The V gene is TRBV12-3 or TRBV12-4, the J gene TRBJ2-5; D is ambiguous. The CDR3 has 13 residues. V was clipped by 2 bases and J by 5 bases, with 9 bases between them. CDR3 sequence reads: CASSLLIAETQYF. The DNA for the CDR3 is TGTGCCAGCAGTTTATTGATAGCTGAGACCCAGTACTTC.

The gene calls are TRBV18 and TRBJ1-1; 7 bases are a match to TRBD1. V gave up 5 bases and J gave up 4 bases; unmatched junction bases: 7. Germline CDR1 and CDR2: KGHSH and LQKENI. The CDR3 is 14 residues long. Here the CDR3 DNA reads TGTGCCAGCTCAGCAGACAGGGTGGCCACTGAAGCTTTCTTT. Amino acids: CASSADRVATEAFF.

For the CDR3, the DNA is TGCGCCAGCAGCTTGGGTCTAGCGGGAGTCGCCGGGGAGCTGTTTTTT. This encodes CASSLGLAGVAGELFF. The genes are TRBV5-1 and TRBJ2-2, with 10 bases that match TRBD2. J lost 6 bases, V lost 0 bases, and 5 bases had no gene match. The CDR3 sequence is 16 residues long. Germline values: CDR1 SGHRS, CDR2 YFSETQ. Looking up the rest from reference TRBV5-1 and TRBJ2-2 gives the full variable domain: KAGVTQTPRYLIKTRGQQVTLSCSPISGHRSVSWYQQTPGQGLQFLFEYFSETQRNKGNFPGRFSGRQFSNSRSEMNVSTLELGDSALYLCASSLGLAGVAGELFFGEGSRLTVL.

This clone was counted only a few times. The chain links TRBV12-5 to TRBJ2-1; 7 positions agree with TRBD1. The junction had 0 bases not matched to a gene; V was cut back by 2 bases and J by 5 bases. CDR3 length: 13 residues. Germline V lookup: CDR1 LGHNT, CDR2 FRNRAP. CDR3 residues: CASGLTGDNEQFF. The CDR3 bases are TGTGCTAGTGGTTTGACAGGGGACAATGAGCAGTTCTTC.

This chain uses TRBV3-1 (or the pseudogene TRBV3-2) with TRBJ2-1; maybe TRBD2 (6 bases). CDR1 is LGHDT and CDR2 is YNNKEL in the germline V gene (reference sequence). The CDR3 spans 14 residues. Trimming shortened V by 4 bases and J by 7 bases, and 14 bases separated the two germline ends. The CDR3 reads CASSRRAGENEQFF. The CDR3 nucleotides are TGTGCCAGCAGCCGGAGGGCCGGTGAGAATGAGCAGTTCTTC.

The chain carries TRBV18 and TRBJ2-1; D is possibly TRBD1 (6 bases). The CDR3 length is 16 residues. Germline CDR1 is KGHSH and CDR2 is LQKENI. The ends were cut back, 1 base at V and 6 bases at J, with 16 bases in the middle. In DNA, the CDR3 is TGTGCCAGCTCACCACGAACTGGCCAGGGGATCAATGAGCAGTTCTTC. Its translation: CASSPRTGQGINEQFF.

The chain links TRBV10-3 to TRBJ2-1; TRBD1 matches at 10 bases. From germline, CDR1 is ENHRY and CDR2 SYGVKD. This CDR3 is built from 15 residues. Unmatched junction bases numbered 7, after V lost 4 bases and J lost 7 bases. CDR3 loop: CAISVTGTGANEQFF. DNA of the CDR3: TGTGCCATCAGTGTTACCGGGACAGGGGCGAATGAGCAGTTCTTC.

The CDR3: CASSNGTGNEKLFF. In DNA form, the CDR3 reads TGTGCCAGCAGCAACGGGACAGGTAATGAAAAACTGTTTTTT. The chain employs TRBV11-2 and TRBJ1-4; TRBD1 matches at 8 bases. With V trimmed by 5 bases and J by 4 bases, 3 bases remained unmatched. Germline V CDR1 and CDR2: SGHAT, FQNNGV. The CDR3 is 14 residues long.

The chain carries TRBV28 and TRBJ1-2; 9 nucleotides line up with TRBD1. Germline-derived CDR1 and CDR2 are MDHEN and SYDVKM. The CDR3 totals 15 residues. V lost 4 bases to trimming and J lost 0 bases; unmatched junction nucleotides: 3. CDR3 loop: CASSSQGAPNYGYTF. The CDR3 DNA reads TGTGCCAGCAGTTCACAGGGGGCGCCTAACTATGGCTACACCTTC.

This chain links TRBV28 with TRBJ2-7; 9 bases agree with TRBD2. This CDR3 region has 15 residues. The V gene's germline CDR1 is MDHEN and CDR2 SYDVKM. Trimming removed 5 bases from V and 4 bases from J; junction bases left unmatched: 9. The CDR3 nucleotides are TGTGCCAGCAGTGTAACTAGCGGGCCCCCTTACGAGCAGTACTTC. It specifies CASSVTSGPPYEQYF.